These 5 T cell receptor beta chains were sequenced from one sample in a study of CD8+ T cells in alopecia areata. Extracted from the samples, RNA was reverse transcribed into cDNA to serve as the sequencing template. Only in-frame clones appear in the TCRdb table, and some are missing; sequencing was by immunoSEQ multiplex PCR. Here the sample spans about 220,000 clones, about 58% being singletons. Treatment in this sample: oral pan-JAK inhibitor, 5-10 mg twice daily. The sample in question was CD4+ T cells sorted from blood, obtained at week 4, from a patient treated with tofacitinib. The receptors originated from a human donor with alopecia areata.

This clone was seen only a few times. DNA for the CDR3: TGCGCCAGCAGCCCTCAACGGCCCCCAGATACGCAGTATTTT. Translating it yields CASSPQRPPDTQYF. This chain uses TRBV5-1 with TRBJ2-3; D unresolved. Germline CDR1 and CDR2: SGHRS and YFSETQ. This CDR3 spans 14 amino acids. V was shortened by 4 bases and J by 4 bases, with 13 bases between the two germline ends.

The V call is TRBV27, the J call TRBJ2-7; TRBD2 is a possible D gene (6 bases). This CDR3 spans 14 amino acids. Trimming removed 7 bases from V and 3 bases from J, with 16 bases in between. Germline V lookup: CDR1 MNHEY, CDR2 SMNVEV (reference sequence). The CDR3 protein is CASTRAGPNYEQYF. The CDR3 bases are TGTGCCAGCACTAGGGCGGGGCCCAACTACGAGCAGTACTTC.

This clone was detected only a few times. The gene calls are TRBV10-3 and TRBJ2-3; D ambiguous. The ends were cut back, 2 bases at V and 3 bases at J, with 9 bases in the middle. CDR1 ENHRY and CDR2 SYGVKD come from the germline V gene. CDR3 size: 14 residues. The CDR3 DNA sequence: TGTGCCATCAGTGAGAGTCCGACGACAGATACGCAGTATTTT. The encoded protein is CAISESPTTDTQYF.

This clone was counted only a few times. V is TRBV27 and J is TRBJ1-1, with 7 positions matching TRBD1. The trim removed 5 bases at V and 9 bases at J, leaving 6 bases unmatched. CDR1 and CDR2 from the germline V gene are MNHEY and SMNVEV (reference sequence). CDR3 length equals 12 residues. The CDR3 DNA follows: TGTGCCAGCAGTCAGGGGGGTGGAAAAGCTTTCTTT. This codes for CASSQGGGKAFF.

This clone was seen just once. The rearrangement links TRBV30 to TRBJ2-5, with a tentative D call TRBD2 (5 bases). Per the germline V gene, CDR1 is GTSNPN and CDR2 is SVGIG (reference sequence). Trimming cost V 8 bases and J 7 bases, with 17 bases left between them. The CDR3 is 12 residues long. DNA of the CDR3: TGTGCCCACAGCGGCGGACCGGGGACCCAGTACTTC. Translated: CAHSGGPGTQYF.